This TCR beta chain was captured by sequencing in a study of shared clonotypes between healthy human individuals. For the study at large: Three plates each covered CD4 naive and memory; CD8 naive two, CD8 memory one. Study-wide results and caveats: Inspection by rarefaction showed sorted-subset sequencing to be incomplete despite large depth.

Donors were Caucasian adults residing in Nashville, Tennessee, USA. Profiled with immunoSEQ multiplex PCR; TCRdb holds only in-frame clones, not every one. The table includes about 2.5 million clones, under 95% detected once. Worth noting for this clone: Its specificity is unknown.

V was pared by 5 bases and J by 3 bases, with 10 bases between. From germline, CDR1 is MNHEY and CDR2 SVGAGI. The CDR3 is made up of 13 amino acids. The source material was naive CD4+ T cells from PBMCs. The subset denotes: CD45RA+ positively selected. V gene TRBV6-5 combines with J gene TRBJ2-5; no firm D call. The source is a young man in good health. Some clones in this sample may be carry-over from other donors' samples. The CDR3 DNA sequence: TGTGCCAGCAGTCGTCGGACGGAAGAGACCCAGTACTTC. Its protein is CASSRRTEETQYF.